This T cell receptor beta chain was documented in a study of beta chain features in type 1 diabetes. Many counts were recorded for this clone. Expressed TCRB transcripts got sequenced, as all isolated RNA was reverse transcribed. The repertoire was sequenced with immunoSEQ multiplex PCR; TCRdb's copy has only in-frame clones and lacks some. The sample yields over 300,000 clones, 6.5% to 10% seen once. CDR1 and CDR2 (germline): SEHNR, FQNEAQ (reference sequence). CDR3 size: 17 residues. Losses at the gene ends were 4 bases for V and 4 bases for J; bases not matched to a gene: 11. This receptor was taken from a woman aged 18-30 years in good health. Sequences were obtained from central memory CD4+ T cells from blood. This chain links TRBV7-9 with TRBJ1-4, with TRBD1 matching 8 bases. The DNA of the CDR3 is TGTGCCAGCAGCTCCACGTCCCGACAGGGGAGTAATGAAAAACTGTTTTTT. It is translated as CASSSTSRQGSNEKLFF.